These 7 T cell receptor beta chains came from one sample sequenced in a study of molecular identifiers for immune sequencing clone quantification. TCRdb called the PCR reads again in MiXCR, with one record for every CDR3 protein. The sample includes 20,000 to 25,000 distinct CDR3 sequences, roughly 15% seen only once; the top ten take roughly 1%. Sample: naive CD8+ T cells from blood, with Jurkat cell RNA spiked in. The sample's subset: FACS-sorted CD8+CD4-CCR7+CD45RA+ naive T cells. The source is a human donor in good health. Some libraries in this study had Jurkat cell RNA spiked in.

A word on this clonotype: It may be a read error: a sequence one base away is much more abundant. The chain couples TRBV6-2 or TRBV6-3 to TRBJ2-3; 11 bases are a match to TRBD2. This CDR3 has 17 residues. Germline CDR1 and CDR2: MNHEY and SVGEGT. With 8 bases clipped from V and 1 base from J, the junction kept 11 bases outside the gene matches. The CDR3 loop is CASGSTSGVVGTDTQYF. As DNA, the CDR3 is TGTGCCAGCGGTTCGACTAGCGGGGTAGTTGGCACAGATACGCAGTATTTT.

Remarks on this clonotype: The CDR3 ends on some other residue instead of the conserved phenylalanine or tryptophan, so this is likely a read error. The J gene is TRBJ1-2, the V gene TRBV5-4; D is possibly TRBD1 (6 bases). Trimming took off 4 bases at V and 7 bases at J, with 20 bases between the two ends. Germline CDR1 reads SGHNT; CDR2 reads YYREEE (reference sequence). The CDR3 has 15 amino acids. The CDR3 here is CASSRMGRGAAGYTI. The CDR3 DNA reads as TGTGCCAGCAGCCGCATGGGTAGGGGGGCGGCTGGCTACACCATC.

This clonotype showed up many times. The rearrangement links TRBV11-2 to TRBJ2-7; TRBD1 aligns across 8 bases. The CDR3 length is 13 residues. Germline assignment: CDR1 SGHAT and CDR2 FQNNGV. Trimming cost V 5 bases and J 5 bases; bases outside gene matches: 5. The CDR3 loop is CASSRTGSNEQYF. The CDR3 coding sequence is TGTGCCAGCAGCCGGACAGGGTCGAACGAGCAGTACTTC.

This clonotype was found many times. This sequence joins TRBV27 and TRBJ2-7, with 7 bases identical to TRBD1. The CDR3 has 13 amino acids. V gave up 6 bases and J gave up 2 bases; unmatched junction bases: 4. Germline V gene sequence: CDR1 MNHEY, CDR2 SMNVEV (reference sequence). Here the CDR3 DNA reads TGTGCCAGCAGAGAGGGGACAGCCTACGAGCAGTACTTC. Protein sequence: CASREGTAYEQYF.

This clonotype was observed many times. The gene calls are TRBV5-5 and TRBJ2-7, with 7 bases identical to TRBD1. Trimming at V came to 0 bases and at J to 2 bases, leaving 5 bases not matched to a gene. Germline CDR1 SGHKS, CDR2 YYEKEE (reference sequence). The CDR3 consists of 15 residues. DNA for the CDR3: TGTGCCAGCAGCTTGGGACAGGGTGGGACCTACGAGCAGTACTTC. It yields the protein CASSLGQGGTYEQYF. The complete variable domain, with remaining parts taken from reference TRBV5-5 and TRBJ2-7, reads DAGVTQSPTHLIKTRGQQVTLRCSPISGHKSVSWYQQVLGQGPQFIFQYYEKEERGRGNFPDRFSARQFPNYSSELNVNALLLGDSALYLCASSLGQGGTYEQYFGPGTRLTVT.

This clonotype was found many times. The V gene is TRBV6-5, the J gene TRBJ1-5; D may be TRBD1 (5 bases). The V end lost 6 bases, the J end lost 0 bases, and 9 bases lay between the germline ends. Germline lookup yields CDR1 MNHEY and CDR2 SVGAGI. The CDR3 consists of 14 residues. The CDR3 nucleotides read TGTGCCAGCAGGGGGGGAGTTAGCAATCAGCCCCAGCATTTT. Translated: CASRGGVSNQPQHF.

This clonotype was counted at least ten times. CDR3 nucleotide sequence: TGTGCCAGCAGCTTAGGTTCCTCCGACTATAATTCACCCCTCCACTTT. Protein product: CASSLGSSDYNSPLHF. The V and J genes are TRBV7-3 and TRBJ1-6; D gene unclear. Deletions cut 2 bases from V and 3 bases from J, with 11 bases between. CDR1 is SGHTA and CDR2 is FQGTGA in the germline V gene. The CDR3 is 16 residues long.